The source of this T cell receptor beta chain is a study of CD8 T cell repertoires and HIV-1 epitope variants. Clones were sequenced by immunoSEQ multiplex PCR, and TCRdb holds only the in-frame ones, with some missing. The sample carries about 5,000 clones, more than 55% recorded once. For this clone: Its specificity is not known.

CDR3 length: 15 amino acids. J was trimmed by 3 bases and V by 3 bases; bases with no gene match: 1. CDR1 is LNHDA and CDR2 is SQIVND in the germline V gene (reference sequence). The gene calls are TRBV19 and TRBJ2-3; 12 positions agree with TRBD2. This TCR was sampled from a male donor with HIV. The source material was cultured CD8+ T cells derived from PBMCs. The DNA for the CDR3 is TGTGCCAGTAGTATGACTAGCGGGAGAACAGATACGCAGTATTTT. This encodes CASSMTSGRTDTQYF.